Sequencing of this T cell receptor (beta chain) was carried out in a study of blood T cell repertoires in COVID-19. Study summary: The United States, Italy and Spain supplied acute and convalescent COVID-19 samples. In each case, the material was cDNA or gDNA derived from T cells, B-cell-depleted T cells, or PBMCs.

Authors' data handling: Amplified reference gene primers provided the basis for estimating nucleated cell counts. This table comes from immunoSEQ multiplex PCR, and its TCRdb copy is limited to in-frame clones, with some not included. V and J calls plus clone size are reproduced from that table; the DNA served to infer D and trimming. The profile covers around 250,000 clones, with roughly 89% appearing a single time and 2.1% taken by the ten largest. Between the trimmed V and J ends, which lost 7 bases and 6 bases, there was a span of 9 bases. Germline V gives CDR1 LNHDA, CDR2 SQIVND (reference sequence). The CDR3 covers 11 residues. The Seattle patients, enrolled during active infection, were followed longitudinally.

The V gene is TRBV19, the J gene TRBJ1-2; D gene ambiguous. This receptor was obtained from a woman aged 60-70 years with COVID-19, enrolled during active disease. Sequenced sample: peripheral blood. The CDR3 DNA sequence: TGTGCCAGTAACCACGGGGATGGCTACACCTTC. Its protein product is CASNHGDGYTF.